Listed below are T cell receptor beta chains from one sample, sequenced in a study of T cell responses to AZD1222 COVID-19 vaccine. Some clones are missing from TCRdb's copy, which holds only in-frame ones; the method was immunoSEQ multiplex PCR. The sample records some 150,000 clones, 75% to 95% being singletons. The sequenced sample was peripheral blood, obtained on day 0 of MenACWY control vaccination. These receptors originate from an adult in good health. Both conserved end residues are part of each CDR3. D genes are given only for firm matches. Only part of the rows carry a size: once, few, many, or a class if the clone is expanded.

V	size	D	J	CDR3	DNA
TRBV28	.	.	TRBJ2-7	CASAPSIVREQYF	TGTGCCAGCGCCCCTTCCATCGTAAGGGAGCAGTACTTC
TRBV27	.	.	TRBJ2-2	CASGTQAATGELFF	TGTGCCAGCGGGACCCAAGCAGCCACCGGGGAGCTGTTTTTT
TRBV11-1	.	.	TRBJ2-7	CASSPTAYEQYF	TGTGCCAGCAGCCCGACAGCCTACGAGCAGTACTTC
TRBV5-1	.	.	TRBJ1-1	CASSLAGLTEAFF	TGCGCCAGCAGCTTGGCGGGGCTCACTGAAGCTTTCTTT
TRBV25-1	.	.	TRBJ1-6	CASSDPGYNSPLHF	TGTGCCAGCAGTGATCCCGGGTATAATTCACCCCTCCACTTT
TRBV5-4	.	TRBD2	TRBJ2-1	CASSLALRGDEQFF	TGTGCCAGCAGCTTAGCTCTTCGGGGGGACGAGCAGTTCTTC
TRBV18	.	TRBD1	TRBJ1-1	CASSPNRGTMNTEAFF	TGTGCCAGCTCCCCCAACAGGGGGACAATGAACACTGAAGCTTTCTTT
TRBV6-4	once	.	TRBJ2-3	CASSEAGTSTDTQYF	TGTGCCAGCAGTGAGGCGGGAACTAGCACAGATACGCAGTATTTT
TRBV15	.	TRBD1	TRBJ2-7	CATSRGGTGGFPSYEQYF	TGTGCCACCAGCAGGGGAGGGACAGGGGGCTTTCCTTCCTACGAGCAGTACTTC
TRBV6-4	few	.	TRBJ2-3	CASSEGTDTQYF	TGTGCCAGCAGTGAGGGCACAGATACGCAGTATTTT
TRBV28	.	TRBD1	TRBJ1-1	CASSPSAGTGITEAFF	TGTGCCAGCAGTCCCTCTGCCGGGACAGGGATCACTGAAGCTTTCTTT
TRBV11-2	.	TRBD1	TRBJ2-1	CASSNGQDNEQFF	TGTGCCAGCAGCAACGGACAGGACAATGAGCAGTTCTTC
TRBV10-3	once	TRBD2	TRBJ2-5	CAISATSGGAETQYF	TGTGCCATCAGTGCCACTAGCGGGGGGGCAGAGACCCAGTACTTC
TRBV7-2	.	.	TRBJ2-1	CASTPNPGNRHNEQFF	TGTGCCAGCACCCCCAACCCAGGGAATCGGCACAATGAGCAGTTCTTC
TRBV2	.	.	TRBJ2-7	CASSERGIRPYEQYF	TGTGCCAGCAGTGAGAGGGGAATTAGGCCTTACGAGCAGTACTTC
TRBV6-2/TRBV6-3	.	TRBD1	TRBJ1-2	CASSYSHRGYGYTF	TGTGCCAGCAGTTACTCGCACAGGGGCTATGGCTACACCTTC
TRBV21-1	.	.	TRBJ1-1	CASSPRAGRAMNTEAFF	TGTGCCAGCAGCCCCCGAGCGGGGCGGGCCATGAACACTGAAGCTTTCTTT
TRBV5-4	.	.	TRBJ1-2	CASSLPGRTNYGYTF	TGTGCCAGCAGCTTGCCGGGGCGCACTAACTATGGCTACACCTTC
TRBV29-1	.	TRBD1	TRBJ1-1	CSATGGNTEAFF	TGCAGCGCTACAGGGGGGAACACTGAAGCTTTCTTT
TRBV5-4	.	.	TRBJ1-6	CASSSDSWDNSPLHF	TGTGCCAGCAGCTCCGACAGTTGGGATAATTCACCCCTCCACTTT
TRBV14	.	.	TRBJ1-1	CASSQLTSGGTEAFF	TGTGCCAGCAGCCAACTAACCTCGGGGGGCACTGAAGCTTTCTTT
TRBV28	.	.	TRBJ2-5	CASNRVGETQYF	TGTGCCAGCAACAGGGTGGGCGAGACCCAGTACTTC
TRBV5-8	.	TRBD2	TRBJ2-4	CASSLAGIAKNIQYF	TGTGCCAGCAGCCTAGCGGGTATAGCCAAAAACATTCAGTACTTC
TRBV7-2	.	.	TRBJ2-6	CASSLADGVLTF	TGTGCCAGCAGCTTAGCTGACGGCGTCCTGACTTTC
TRBV27	.	.	TRBJ2-1	CASSLADNEQFF	TGTGCCAGCAGTTTGGCCGACAATGAGCAGTTCTTC
TRBV24-1	.	.	TRBJ1-4	CATSDKSIRAGISTNEKLFF	TGTGCCACCAGTGATAAGTCGATCAGGGCCGGGATTAGCACTAATGAAAAACTGTTTTTT
TRBV19	.	.	TRBJ2-7	CASSIDQGPFYEQYF	TGTGCCAGTAGTATAGACCAGGGGCCCTTCTACGAGCAGTACTTC
TRBV5-1	once	TRBD2	TRBJ2-3	CASSPLTSGMDTDTQYF	TGCGCCAGCAGCCCCCTGACTAGCGGGATGGACACAGATACGCAGTATTTT
TRBV28	.	.	TRBJ1-3	CASSDPSSGNTIYF	TGTGCCAGCAGTGACCCGAGCTCTGGAAACACCATATATTTT
TRBV4-1	.	TRBD1	TRBJ2-5	CASSADRGFAETQYF	TGCGCCAGCAGCGCCGACAGGGGGTTCGCAGAGACCCAGTACTTC
TRBV5-1	many	TRBD1	TRBJ2-7	CASSLQGERVNEQYF	TGCGCCAGCAGCTTGCAGGGGGAGAGGGTCAACGAGCAGTACTTC
TRBV6-5	.	TRBD1	TRBJ2-7	CASTRDRGRYEQYF	TGTGCCAGCACCCGGGACAGGGGCCGATACGAGCAGTACTTC
TRBV7-9	.	.	TRBJ1-2	CASSLDTQGGYTF	TGTGCCAGCAGCCTCGACACCCAAGGTGGCTACACCTTC
TRBV9	.	.	TRBJ2-3	CASSVVGGTDTQYF	TGTGCCAGCAGCGTAGTCGGGGGAACAGATACGCAGTATTTT
TRBV5-5	.	.	TRBJ1-6	CASSLAAGVSLNSPLHF	TGTGCCAGCAGCTTGGCCGCCGGGGTCTCCCTCAATTCACCCCTCCACTTT
TRBV6-2/TRBV6-3	.	.	TRBJ2-1	CASSYSPSRDEQFF	TGTGCCAGCAGTTACTCCCCCTCGCGGGATGAGCAGTTCTTC
TRBV3-1/TRBV3-2	.	TRBD1	TRBJ2-7	CASSQGQGRGPYEQYF	TGTGCCAGCAGCCAGGGACAGGGACGGGGACCCTACGAGCAGTACTTC
TRBV12-3/TRBV12-4	.	.	TRBJ2-7	CASSQNSYEQYF	TGTGCCAGCAGTCAAAACTCCTACGAGCAGTACTTC
TRBV5-1	.	.	TRBJ1-1	CASSLDGFTEAFF	TGCGCCAGCAGCTTGGACGGATTTACTGAAGCTTTCTTT
TRBV6-5	.	.	TRBJ2-7	CASSLGGEWGYEQYF	TGTGCCAGCAGTCTCGGCGGGGAGTGGGGCTACGAGCAGTACTTC
TRBV5-4	.	TRBD1	TRBJ1-2	CASSSYGTANYGYTF	TGTGCCAGCAGCTCCTACGGGACAGCTAACTATGGCTACACCTTC